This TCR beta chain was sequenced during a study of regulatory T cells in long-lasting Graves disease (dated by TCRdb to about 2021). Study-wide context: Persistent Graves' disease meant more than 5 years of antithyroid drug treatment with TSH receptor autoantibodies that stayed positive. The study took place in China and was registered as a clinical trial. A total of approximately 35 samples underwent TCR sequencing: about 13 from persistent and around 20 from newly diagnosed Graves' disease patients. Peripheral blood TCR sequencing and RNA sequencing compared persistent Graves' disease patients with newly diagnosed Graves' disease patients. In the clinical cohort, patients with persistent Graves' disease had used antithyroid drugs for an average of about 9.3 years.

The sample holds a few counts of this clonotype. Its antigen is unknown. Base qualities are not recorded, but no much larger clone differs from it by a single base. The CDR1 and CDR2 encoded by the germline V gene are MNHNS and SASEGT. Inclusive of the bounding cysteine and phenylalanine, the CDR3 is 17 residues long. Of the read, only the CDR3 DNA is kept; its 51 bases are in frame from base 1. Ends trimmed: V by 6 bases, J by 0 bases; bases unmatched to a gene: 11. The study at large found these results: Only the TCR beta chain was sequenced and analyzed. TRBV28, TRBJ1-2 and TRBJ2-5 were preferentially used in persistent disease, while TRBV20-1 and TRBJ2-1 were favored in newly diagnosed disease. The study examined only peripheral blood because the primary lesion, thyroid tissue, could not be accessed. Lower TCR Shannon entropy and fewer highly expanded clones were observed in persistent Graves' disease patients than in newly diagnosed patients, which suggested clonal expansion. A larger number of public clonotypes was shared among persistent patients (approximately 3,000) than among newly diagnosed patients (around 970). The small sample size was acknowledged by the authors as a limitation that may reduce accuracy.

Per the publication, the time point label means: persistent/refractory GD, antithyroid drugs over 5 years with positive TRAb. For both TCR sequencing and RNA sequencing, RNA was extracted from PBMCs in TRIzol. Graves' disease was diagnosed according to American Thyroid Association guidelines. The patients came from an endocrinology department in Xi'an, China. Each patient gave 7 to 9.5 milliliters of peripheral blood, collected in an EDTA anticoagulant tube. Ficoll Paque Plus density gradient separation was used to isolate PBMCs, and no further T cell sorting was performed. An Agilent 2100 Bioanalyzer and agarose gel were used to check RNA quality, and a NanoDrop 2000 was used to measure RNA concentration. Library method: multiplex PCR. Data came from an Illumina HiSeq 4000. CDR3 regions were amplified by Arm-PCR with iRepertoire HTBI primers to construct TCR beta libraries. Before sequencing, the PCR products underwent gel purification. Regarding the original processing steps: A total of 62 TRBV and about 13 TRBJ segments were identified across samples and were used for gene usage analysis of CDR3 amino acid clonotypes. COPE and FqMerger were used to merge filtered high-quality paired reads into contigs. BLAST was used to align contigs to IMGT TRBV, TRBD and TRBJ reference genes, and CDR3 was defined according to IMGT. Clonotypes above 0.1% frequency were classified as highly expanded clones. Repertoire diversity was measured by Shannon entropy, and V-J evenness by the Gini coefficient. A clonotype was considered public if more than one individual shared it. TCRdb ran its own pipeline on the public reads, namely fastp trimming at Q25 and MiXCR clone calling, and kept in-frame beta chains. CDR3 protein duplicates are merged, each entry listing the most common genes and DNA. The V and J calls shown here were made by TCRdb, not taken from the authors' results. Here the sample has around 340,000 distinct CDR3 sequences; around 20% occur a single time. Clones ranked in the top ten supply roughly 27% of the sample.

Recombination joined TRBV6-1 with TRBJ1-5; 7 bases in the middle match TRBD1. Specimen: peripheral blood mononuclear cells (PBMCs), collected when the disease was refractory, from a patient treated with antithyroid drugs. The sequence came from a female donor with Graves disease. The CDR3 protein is CASRGRGTSYSNQPQHF. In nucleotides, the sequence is TGTGCCAGCAGAGGCAGGGGGACGTCCTATAGCAATCAGCCCCAGCATTTT.